The rows below give T cell receptor beta chains drawn from one sample of a study of blood T cell repertoires in COVID-19. The method was immunoSEQ multiplex PCR; TCRdb's version includes in-frame clones alone and lacks a portion of them. The sample comprises 25,000 to 30,000 clones, 84% of which are singletons, and roughly 10% rests with the top ten. The specimen sequenced was peripheral blood. The receptor set was obtained from a man aged 80 or over with active COVID-19. The CDR3 runs from the conserved cysteine through the conserved F or W. The D gene is left open where the match is weak. The size entry is marked missing in some rows and otherwise reads once, few, many or a size class.

few | TRBD1 | TRBJ2-1 | TRBV14 | TGTGCCAGCAGCCTAGGGGGCAGGTCATTACCCTACAATGAGCAGTTCTTC | CASSLGGRSLPYNEQFF
. | . | TRBJ2-1 | TRBV2 | TGTGCCAGCAGTGACTGGCGGGGCAATGAGCAGTTCTTC | CASSDWRGNEQFF
. | TRBD1 | TRBJ1-1 | TRBV12-3/TRBV12-4 | TGTGCCAGCAGTCCCTACTTACAGGGGCGAGCTTTCTTT | CASSPYLQGRAFF
once | . | TRBJ2-7 | TRBV18 | TGTGCCAGCTCACCAAATACAAACGAGCAGTACTTC | CASSPNTNEQYF
. | TRBD1 | TRBJ1-4 | TRBV2 | TGTGCCAGCAGTGTAGAGGACAGGGGAAAACTGTTTTTT | CASSVEDRGKLFF
. | TRBD1 | TRBJ1-1 | TRBV5-6 | TGTGCCAGCAGCTTGGCTGTCGGACAGGGGGCCGGGACTGAAGCTTTCTTT | CASSLAVGQGAGTEAFF
. | . | TRBJ1-1 | TRBV5-6 | TGTGCCAGCAGCATAACCGAGGTGACTGAAGCTTTCTTT | CASSITEVTEAFF
. | TRBD1 | TRBJ1-6 | TRBV11-2 | TGTGCCAGCAGCTTAGTCGACAGGGGGGATGGATCACCCCTCCACTTT | CASSLVDRGDGSPLHF
. | TRBD2 | TRBJ2-5 | TRBV7-9 | TGTGCCAGCAGCGCGACTAGCGCGGAGACCCAGTACTTC | CASSATSAETQYF
. | TRBD1 | TRBJ1-1 | TRBV3-1/TRBV3-2 | TGTGCCAGCAGCCCATTCCGGACAGGGTCGAACACTGAAGCTTTCTTT | CASSPFRTGSNTEAFF
. | TRBD2 | TRBJ2-1 | TRBV3-1/TRBV3-2 | TGTGCCAGCAGTCCAAGCGGGGTTTGGAATGAGCAGTTCTTC | CASSPSGVWNEQFF
. | . | TRBJ2-2 | TRBV29-1 | TGCAGCGTTGGGCAACCGAACACCGGGGAGCTGTTTTTT | CSVGQPNTGELFF
. | TRBD1 | TRBJ1-5 | TRBV23-1 | TGCGCCAGCAGTCAACAAGACAGGGTTTTCGGGAGCAATCAGCCCCAGCATTTT | CASSQQDRVFGSNQPQHF
. | . | TRBJ2-5 | TRBV5-1 | TGCGCCAGCAGCTATGGCCGCCATCAAGAGACCCAGTACTTC | CASSYGRHQETQYF
once | TRBD1 | TRBJ2-1 | TRBV11-2 | TGTGCCAGCAGCTTAGAAGTCGGACAGGGGGGGCGCAATGAGCAGTTCTTC | CASSLEVGQGGRNEQFF
. | TRBD1 | TRBJ1-2 | TRBV6-5 | TGTGCCAGCAATCCACCGGGACAGGGTTCCGTCGGCTACACCTTC | CASNPPGQGSVGYTF
. | TRBD1 | TRBJ1-2 | TRBV6-5 | TGTGGCACGAGCGAACCAGGGGGTAACTATGGCTACACCTTC | CGTSEPGGNYGYTF